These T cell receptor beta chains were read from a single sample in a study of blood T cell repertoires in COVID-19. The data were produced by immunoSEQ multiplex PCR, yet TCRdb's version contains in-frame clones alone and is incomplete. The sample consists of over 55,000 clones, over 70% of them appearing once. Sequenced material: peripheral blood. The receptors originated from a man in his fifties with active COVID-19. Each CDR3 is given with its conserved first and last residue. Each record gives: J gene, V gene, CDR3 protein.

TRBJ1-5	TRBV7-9	CASSPDRDGNQPQHF
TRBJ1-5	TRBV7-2	CASSLLRGSSNQPQHF
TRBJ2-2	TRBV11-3	CASSPGRGRANTGELFF
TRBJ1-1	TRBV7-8	CASSPGQNTEAFF
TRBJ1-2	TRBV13	CASSLGQGAYGYTF
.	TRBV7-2	CASSSGGRGETQYF
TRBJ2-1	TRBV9	CASSPTRGAGGYNEQFF
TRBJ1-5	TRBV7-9	CASSDGTGAQPQHF
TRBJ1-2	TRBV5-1	CASSLRSVNYGYTF
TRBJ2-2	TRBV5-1	CASSPYQTSGRAVTGELFF
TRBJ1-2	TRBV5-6	CASSLSGAGGVIGGYTF
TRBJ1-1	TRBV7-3	CASSLTGPNTEAFF
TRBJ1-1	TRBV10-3	CATKPGQGVKRDLSEAFF
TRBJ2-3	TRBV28	CASLGRNTDTQYF
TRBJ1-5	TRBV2	CASRTDRSDQPQHF
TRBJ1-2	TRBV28	CASHVPGQGGYGYTF
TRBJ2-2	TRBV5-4	CASRDASGGTTGELFF
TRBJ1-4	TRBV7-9	CASSSGQGTANEKLFF
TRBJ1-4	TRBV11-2	CASSLGPRLGTNEKLFF
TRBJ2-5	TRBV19	CASSEGDAGGPRETQYF
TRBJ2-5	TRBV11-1	CASSFGGGPVQETQYF
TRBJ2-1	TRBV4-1	CASSQGYSSYNEQFF
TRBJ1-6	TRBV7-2	CASSLGTGNRSPLHF
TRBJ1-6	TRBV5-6	CASSLYQSGGNAIHF
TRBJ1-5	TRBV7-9	CASSSTGTNQPQHF
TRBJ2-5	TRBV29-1	CSVGRTKETQYF
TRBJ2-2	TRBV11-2	CASSRWGAGGRTGELFF
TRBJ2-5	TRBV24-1	CATSDPDRGGQETQYF
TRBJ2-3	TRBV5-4	CASSLSTGMGTDTQYF
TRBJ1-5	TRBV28	CASSPINQPQHF
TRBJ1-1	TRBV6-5	CASSYIGTGGEEAFF
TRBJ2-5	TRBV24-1	CATSEVGAGKTQYF
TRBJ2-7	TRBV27	CASSLQGLYEQYF
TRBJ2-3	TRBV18	CASSSSTATDTQYF
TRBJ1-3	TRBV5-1	CASSLQGNGNTIYF
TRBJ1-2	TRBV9	CASSDGQGPYGYTF
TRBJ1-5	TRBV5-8	CASSPDRGRNQPQHF
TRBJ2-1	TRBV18	CASSPPLAGDLNEQFF
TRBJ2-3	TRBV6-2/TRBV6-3	CASSPWTGRKGTDTQYF
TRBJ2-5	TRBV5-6	CASTLGGSGQSQYF
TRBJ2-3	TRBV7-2	CASSFLHSSDTQYF
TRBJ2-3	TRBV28	CASSEPQRDTQYF
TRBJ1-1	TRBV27	CASSLRQGWTEAFF
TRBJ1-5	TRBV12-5	CASGLPGRDREIQPQHF
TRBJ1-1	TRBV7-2	CASSFDSDSEAFF
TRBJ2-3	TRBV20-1	CSASNPGGRTDTQYF
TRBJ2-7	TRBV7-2	CASSSNPYGEQYF
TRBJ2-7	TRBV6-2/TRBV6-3	CASSSLGQGRSYEQYF
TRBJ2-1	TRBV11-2	CASSYRSGGSYNEQFF
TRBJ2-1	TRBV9	CASSAPGSGGAFQFF
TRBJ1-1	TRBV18	CASSPGFIENTEAFF